The 28 T cell receptor beta chains below all came from one sample that was sequenced in a study of cytomegalovirus exposure and HLA in healthy donors. The PCR contained 60 Vbeta and 13 Jbeta primers. Libraries were prepared by immunoSEQ multiplex PCR; TCRdb keeps only in-frame clonotypes and omits some of them. The top ten clones hold roughly 3.1% of a sample with about 120,000 clones, around 78% of them seen once. The material sequenced was PBMCs. All receptors derive from a woman aged 25 to 39 in good health and CMV-seropositive.

This chain connects TRBV19 to TRBJ2-1, with TRBD2 matching 7 bases. The CDR3 is made up of 14 amino acids. Germline V gene sequence: CDR1 LNHDA, CDR2 SQIVND (reference sequence). V shed 5 bases and J 1 base; nucleotides not matched to a gene: 2. The CDR3 coding sequence is TGTGCCAGTAGTTCGGGACTATCCTACAATGAGCAGTTCTTC. It codes for CASSSGLSYNEQFF.

The chain couples TRBV19 to TRBJ2-1, with TRBD1 matching over 7 bases. V shed 6 bases and J 11 bases; nucleotides not matched to a gene: 7. The germline V gene encodes CDR1 LNHDA and CDR2 SQIVND (reference sequence). CDR3 length equals 12 residues. CDR3 sequence: CASSTDRRKQFF. The CDR3 region has the DNA TGTGCCAGTAGCACGGACAGGAGAAAGCAGTTCTTC.

In this sample, this clone turned up once. The chain has TRBV5-1 and TRBJ2-5; D is unclear. Germline V gene sequence: CDR1 SGHRS, CDR2 YFSETQ. This CDR3 contains 12 residues. The V end was cut by 1 base, the J end by 3 bases, with 4 bases between. CDR3 in amino acids: CASSLNKETQYF. The CDR3, as DNA: TGCGCCAGCAGCTTGAACAAAGAGACCCAGTACTTC.

The chain is built from TRBV6-5 and TRBJ1-6; TRBD1 aligns across 10 bases. Germline assignment: CDR1 MNHEY and CDR2 SVGAGI. CDR3 size: 13 residues. The trim removed 8 bases at V and 7 bases at J, leaving 2 bases unmatched. The CDR3 is CASGQGGNSPLHF. CDR3 nucleotides: TGTGCCAGCGGACAGGGGGGCAATTCACCCCTCCACTTT.

The chain couples TRBV28 to TRBJ2-1; TRBD1 matches at 7 bases. The CDR3 runs 13 residues. Germline trimming cut 3 bases from V and 11 bases from J; bases unmatched to any gene: 7. Germline V CDR1 and CDR2: MDHEN, SYDVKM. CDR3: CASSFRRTGQQFF. In DNA, the CDR3 is TGTGCCAGCAGTTTCCGAAGGACAGGTCAGCAGTTCTTC.

The chain joins TRBV6-6 to TRBJ2-2; D might be TRBD2 (5 bases). From germline, CDR1 is MNHNY and CDR2 SVGAGI (reference sequence). The CDR3 runs 15 residues. Trimming pared 5 bases from V and 6 bases from J, leaving 16 bases between. The CDR3 sequence is CASSTEYRAAGELFF. The CDR3 nucleotides read TGTGCCAGCAGTACTGAATACAGAGCGGCCGGGGAGCTGTTTTTT.

This clone was observed a single time. This chain joins TRBV28 and TRBJ2-3; D might be TRBD2 (5 bases). Trimming removed 4 bases at V and 5 bases at J, with 13 bases between. Germline CDR1 MDHEN, CDR2 SYDVKM. The CDR3 runs to 14 residues. CDR3 amino acids: CASSSRGSGDTQYF. The DNA for the CDR3 is TGTGCCAGCAGTTCCCGGGGAAGTGGAGATACGCAGTATTTT.

The chain joins TRBV7-2 to TRBJ1-2; possibly TRBD1 for D (6 bases). Germline V gives CDR1 SGHTA, CDR2 FQGNSA. This CDR3 has 15 residues. V was cut by 5 bases and J by 1 base, with 14 bases left in between. CDR3 nucleotide sequence: TGTGCCAGCAGCCTAGGGGGAGACCTTAACTATGGCTACACCTTC. Translating gives CASSLGGDLNYGYTF.

This clone was recorded once. The chain couples TRBV7-3 to TRBJ2-5; TRBD2 is a possible D gene (5 bases). Deletions cut 4 bases from V and 5 bases from J, with 17 bases between. The CDR3 runs 15 residues. From germline, CDR1 is SGHTA and CDR2 FQGTGA. The CDR3 DNA is TGTGCCAGCAGCTACGGACGAGTAAGAGGGGAGACCCAGTACTTC. Translation: CASSYGRVRGETQYF.

This clone came up once. The chain links TRBV28 to TRBJ2-3, with D tentatively TRBD2 (5 bases). Germline loops: CDR1 MDHEN, CDR2 SYDVKM. The CDR3 runs to 14 residues. The ends were cut back, 3 bases at V and 0 bases at J, with 7 bases in the middle. CDR3 coding DNA: TGTGCCAGCAGTTTCCGGACTAGCACAGATACGCAGTATTTT. It yields the protein CASSFRTSTDTQYF.

V usage is TRBV7-2 and J usage is TRBJ1-6, with D hard to call. Germline V gene sequence: CDR1 SGHTA, CDR2 FQGNSA. V lost 5 bases and J lost 4, with 12 bases in between. The CDR3 is made up of 15 amino acids. The CDR3 here is CASSPAEVYNSPLHF. The CDR3, as DNA: TGTGCCAGCAGCCCTGCGGAGGTGTATAATTCACCCCTCCACTTT.

The table lists this clone with a count of one. At one boundary the junction diverges from the germline segment, which might be a read error. J is TRBJ2-2 and V is TRBV7-6, with D unclear. Germline V gene sequence: CDR1 SGHVS, CDR2 FNYEAQ. The CDR3 is made up of 14 amino acids. CDR3 protein: CASSLVVNSGELFF. The CDR3 region has the DNA TGTGCCAGCAGCTTAGTCGTGAACAGCGGGGAGCTGTTTTTT.

This chain connects TRBV28 to TRBJ2-7; 7 positions match TRBD2. This CDR3 region has 15 residues. Germline V gene data show CDR1 as MDHEN and CDR2 as SYDVKM. V dropped 5 bases and J dropped 1; count of bases not matched to a gene: 8. CDR3 sequence: CASSEGGAGSYEQYF. CDR3 nucleotides: TGTGCCAGCAGTGAGGGAGGAGCGGGGTCCTACGAGCAGTACTTC. Based on the CDR3 plus reference TRBV28 and TRBJ2-7, the full variable domain is DVKVTQSSRYLVKRTGEKVFLECVQDMDHENMFWYRQDPGLGLRLIYFSYDVKMKEKGDIPEGYSVSREKKERFSLILESASTNQTSMYLCASSEGGAGSYEQYFGPGTRLTVT.

The chain is built from TRBV6-6 and TRBJ2-7; tentatively, D is TRBD1 (6 bases). Trimming removed 6 bases from V and 2 bases from J, with 17 bases in between. The germline V gene encodes CDR1 MNHNY and CDR2 SVGAGI (reference sequence). This CDR3 spans 15 amino acids. Here the CDR3 DNA reads TGTGCCAGCAGAGATAGAGAACAGGGAGCCTACGAGCAGTACTTC. Translating gives CASRDREQGAYEQYF.

This rearrangement joins TRBV4-1 to TRBJ2-5; no firm D call. The J call may be in error: the DNA end matches TRBJ2-7 better. Germline loops: CDR1 MGHRA, CDR2 YSYEKL. This CDR3 contains 14 residues. As DNA, the CDR3 is TGCGCCAGCAGCCAAGGTGCCCTAGCCTACGAGCAGTACTTC. Its protein is CASSQGALAYEQYF.

The rearrangement links TRBV10-3 to TRBJ1-1; the D is unclear. The CDR3 covers 11 residues. The V and J ends lost 10 bases and 5 bases respectively, with 11 bases between them. Per the germline V gene, CDR1 is ENHRY and CDR2 is SYGVKD. CDR3 protein: CATSGVTEAFF. Written as DNA, the CDR3 is TGTGCCACCTCCGGGGTGACTGAAGCTTTCTTT.

The CDR3 bases are TGTGCCAGCTCACCTTTAGGAGGGCTAGCGGTCACAGATACGCAGTATTTT. It encodes CASSPLGGLAVTDTQYF. The gene calls are TRBV18 and TRBJ2-3, with 7 positions matching TRBD2. After removal of 3 bases from V and 2 bases from J, the junction contained 11 bases not matched to a gene. The CDR3 has 17 residues. Germline CDR1 KGHSH, CDR2 LQKENI.

The V call is TRBV5-1, the J call TRBJ1-4; 7 nucleotides agree with TRBD1. The CDR3 is made up of 15 amino acids. The trim removed 0 bases at V and 7 bases at J, leaving 6 bases unmatched. The germline gives CDR1 SGHRS, CDR2 YFSETQ. The CDR3 DNA is TGCGCCAGCAGCTTGGCAGGGGGGAACGGTGAAAAACTGTTTTTT. Translated, it gives CASSLAGGNGEKLFF.

The rearrangement joins TRBV4-1 to TRBJ1-4; unclear D gene. V lost 0 bases, J lost 0 bases, and 8 bases lay in between. Germline lookup yields CDR1 MGHRA and CDR2 YSYEKL. CDR3 size: 16 residues. The CDR3 is CASSQEVQPTNEKLFF. CDR3 DNA sequence: TGCGCCAGCAGCCAAGAGGTACAGCCAACTAATGAAAAACTGTTTTTT.

The rearrangement uses TRBV7-8 and TRBJ2-7; 7 nucleotides align to TRBD1. This CDR3 spans 18 amino acids. Germline V gene lookup returns CDR1 SGHVS and CDR2 FQNEAQ. The trim removed 1 base at V and 3 bases at J, leaving 15 bases unmatched. The CDR3 region has the DNA TGTGCCAGCAGCTTAGTATATGCCCCGGGACAGCGGATCTACGAGCAGTACTTC. Protein product: CASSLVYAPGQRIYEQYF.

This chain joins TRBV4-2 and TRBJ2-3; 9 nucleotides align to TRBD2. In germline, CDR1 is LGHNA, CDR2 YNFKEQ. The trim removed 0 bases at V and 0 bases at J, leaving 7 bases unmatched. This CDR3 has 18 amino acids. CDR3 sequence reads: CASSQERGGPSSTDTQYF. The CDR3 DNA reads TGTGCCAGCAGCCAAGAGCGGGGGGGCCCATCGAGCACAGATACGCAGTATTTT.

This clone was detected a few times. The CDR3 loop reads CASSPGGSENTEAFF. The CDR3 DNA sequence: TGTGCCAGCAGTCCAGGGGGGTCGGAGAACACTGAAGCTTTCTTT. The V call is TRBV7-9, the J call TRBJ1-1, with TRBD1 identical over 7 bases. Germline V gene sequence: CDR1 SEHNR, CDR2 FQNEAQ (reference sequence). Losses at the gene ends were 6 bases for V and 1 base for J; bases not matched to a gene: 8. The CDR3 contains 15 residues.

The V gene is TRBV29-1, the J gene TRBJ1-1; TRBD1 aligns across 7 bases. With V trimmed by 7 bases and J by 7 bases, 6 bases remained unmatched. The CDR3 sequence is 11 residues long. Germline V gives CDR1 SQVTM, CDR2 ANQGSEA. The CDR3 DNA is TGCAGCGCCGCCGGGGACAGTGAAGCTTTCTTT. Protein product: CSAAGDSEAFF.

The gene calls are TRBV7-6 and TRBJ2-7; 7 bases fit TRBD1. Germline V CDR1 and CDR2: SGHVS, FNYEAQ. The length of the CDR3 is 14 residues. The trim removed 5 bases at V and 1 base at J, leaving 5 bases unmatched. CDR3 amino acids: CASSRKQGSYEQYF. In DNA form, the CDR3 reads TGTGCCAGCAGCCGAAAACAGGGGTCCTACGAGCAGTACTTC.

The genes are TRBV6-5 and TRBJ2-1; 11 bases agree with TRBD2. Germline V gene sequence: CDR1 MNHEY, CDR2 SVGAGI. The CDR3 sequence is 15 residues long. V lost 6 bases and J lost 8; bases outside the gene matches: 9. Here the CDR3 reads CASSQLAGGKDEQFF. The CDR3 DNA is TGTGCCAGCAGCCAGCTAGCGGGGGGTAAGGATGAGCAGTTCTTC.

This clone was observed a handful of times. This chain joins TRBV9 and TRBJ2-7; D ambiguous. The CDR3 covers 11 residues. Germline V lookup: CDR1 SGDLS, CDR2 YYNGEE. Between the trimmed V and J ends, which lost 4 bases and 1 base, there was a span of 3 bases. The CDR3 DNA follows: TGTGCCAGCAGCCTTTCCTACGAGCAGTACTTC. Its translation is CASSLSYEQYF.

The chain links TRBV11-2 to TRBJ2-3, with D possibly TRBD2 on 6 matching bases. V dropped 2 bases and J dropped 2 bases, with 11 bases sitting between them. This CDR3 spans 15 amino acids. Germline V gene lookup returns CDR1 SGHAT and CDR2 FQNNGV. The CDR3 coding sequence is TGTGCCAGCAGCTTATCAGCGGGCCTCACAGATACGCAGTATTTT. Protein sequence: CASSLSAGLTDTQYF.

This clone was detected once. V usage is TRBV5-1 and J usage is TRBJ1-3; 10 bases match TRBD1. V was clipped by 4 bases and J by 9 bases; unmatched bases: 7. In germline, CDR1 is SGHRS, CDR2 YFSETQ. The length of the CDR3 is 14 residues. CDR3 DNA sequence: TGCGCCAGCAGCCCCGGACAGGGGGGGAGCACCATATATTTT. Translated, it gives CASSPGQGGSTIYF.